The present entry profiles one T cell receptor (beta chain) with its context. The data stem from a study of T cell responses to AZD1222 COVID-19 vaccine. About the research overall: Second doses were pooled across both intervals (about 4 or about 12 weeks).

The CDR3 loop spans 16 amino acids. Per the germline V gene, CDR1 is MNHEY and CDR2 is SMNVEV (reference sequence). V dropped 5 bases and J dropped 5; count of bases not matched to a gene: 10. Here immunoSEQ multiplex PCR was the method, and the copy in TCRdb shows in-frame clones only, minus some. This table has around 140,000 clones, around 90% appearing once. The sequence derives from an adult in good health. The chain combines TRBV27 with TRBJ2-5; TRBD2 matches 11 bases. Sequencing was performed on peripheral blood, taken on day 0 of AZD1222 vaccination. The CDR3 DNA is TGTGCCAGCAGTCCCCATAGCGGGAGGGCCACGGAGACCCAGTACTTC. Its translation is CASSPHSGRATETQYF.